The T cell receptor (beta chain) under discussion was sequenced for a study of blood T cell repertoires in COVID-19 (dated by TCRdb to 2020 to 2021). Background for the entire study: Samples covering the acute and convalescent phases of COVID-19 were provided by collaborators in the United States, Italy and Spain. The material from the prospective study consisted of cDNA or gDNA derived from T cells, B-cell-depleted T cells, or PBMCs. The dataset comprised deeply sampled blood TCRbeta repertoires from subjects exposed to, actively infected with, or recovered from COVID-19. The repertoires were released in a freely available public database intended as a resource for research on the immune response to SARS-CoV-2. The samples were drawn from two sources: the first 160 participants of the ongoing ImmuneRACE study, and 1,200 or so subjects contributed by 6 global collaborators. Nearly every sample came with metadata listing a de-identified subject ID, COVID-19 status, age in years and sex. Where HLA class I and class II types were available, the types were taken from metadata supplied by the sample provider, not from assay-based typing.

V and J are trimmed by 1 base and 4 bases, and the gene matches miss 9 bases of the junction. CDR3 length: 17 amino acids, cysteine to phenylalanine. The DNA shown is the 51-base CDR3, in frame from base 1. Looking up the germline V gene yields CDR1 MGHRA and CDR2 YSYEKL. Note on this clone: It has no known antigen specificity. No much larger clone exists at a distance of one base, and base qualities are not known.

The immunoSEQ Assay, a bias-controlled multiplex PCR, was used to amplify TCRbeta CDR3 regions from genomic DNA. Concerning the study's data processing: The number of nucleated cells in each sample was estimated from the amplification of reference gene primers within the assay. To quantify the absolute abundance of each unique TCRbeta CDR3 rearrangement, sequence reads were collapsed and filtered. For each sample, productive Simpson clonality was calculated as the square root of Simpson's diversity index over productive rearrangements. Entries here come from immuneACCESS through TCRdb and include only in-frame sequences with V and J called. Some clones fail to appear in such tables; in the studies checked, an unresolved V gene covers under half of the shortfall, and the cause of the remainder is unknown. V and J calls and clone size are copied from that table; D and trimming were computed from the DNA. Counted in this sample were 25,000 to 40,000 clones; 90% of them appeared once. The ten largest clones represent around 1% of the sample.

Results the study describes overall, beyond this receptor: How much clinical and demographic metadata was included differed by source and by participant, and the metadata was provided uncurated.

The collaborating institutions used their own protocols to collect whole blood in K2EDTA tubes. Collaborator samples were shipped for TCRbeta analysis as frozen whole blood, isolated PBMCs, or DNA extracted from either sample type. The chain links TRBV4-1 with TRBJ2-1, and TRBD2 aligns with 8 junction nucleotides. The TCR sequence derives from a man in his 70s with active or convalescent COVID-19. Sequenced: peripheral blood. The DNA sequence is given as TGCGCCAGCAGCCAAGTTCGAGGACTAGCATTATACAATGAGCAGTTCTTC. Translated, this is CASSQVRGLALYNEQFF.